These T cell receptor beta chains were read from a single sample in a study of blood T cells in healthy people across ages. From the 5' RACE reads, TCRdb called clonotypes with MiXCR, one entry per CDR3 protein. The sample has more than 1,400,000 distinct CDR3 sequences, approximately 40% seen once. What was sequenced was blood. Every receptor here comes from a woman under 30 in good health. The CDR3 runs from the conserved cysteine through the conserved F or W. The D gene is left open where the match is weak. Size is omitted from some rows. Given values are once, few, many or a class for expanded clones.

few	.	TRBV3-1	TRBJ2-6	TGTGCCAGCAGCCATCCAGGGACTGGGGCCAACGTCCTGACTTTC	CASSHPGTGANVLTF
few	.	TRBV3-1	TRBJ1-2	TGTGCCAGCAGCCAACTAGCAGGGTATCATGGCTACACCTTC	CASSQLAGYHGYTF
.	TRBD1	TRBV20-1	TRBJ2-7	TGCAGTGCAAGGGGGCGCGGTTGGGAGCAGTACTTC	CSARGRGWEQYF
.	.	TRBV28	TRBJ1-2	TGTGCCAGCAGCGTCCCACAGGTGGGCTATGGCTACACCTTC	CASSVPQVGYGYTF
.	TRBD2	TRBV11-1	TRBJ2-7	TGTGCCAGCAGCGTTCCAGGGAGCGGGGGGTCCTACGAGCAGTACTTC	CASSVPGSGGSYEQYF
.	TRBD1	TRBV5-1	TRBJ2-7	TGCGCCAGCAGCCCTAACTGGGACAGTTCCTACGAGCAGTACTTC	CASSPNWDSSYEQYF
few	.	TRBV7-9	TRBJ1-1	TGTGCCAGCAGCCCAGACGGGCGGCGGGCTTTCTTT	CASSPDGRRAFF
.	TRBD2	TRBV3-1	TRBJ2-2	TGTGCCAGCAGCCCTAGCGGGAGGGCCCTCACCGGGGAGCTGTTTTTT	CASSPSGRALTGELFF
.	.	TRBV9	TRBJ1-1	TGTGCCAGCAGCCCTCGGATGGAGGAGGCGGGCACTGAAGCTTTCTTT	CASSPRMEEAGTEAFF
many	.	TRBV13	TRBJ1-2	TGTGCCAGCAGCTTAAGGGACTATGGCTACACCTTC	CASSLRDYGYTF
.	.	TRBV20-1	TRBJ2-1	TGCAGTGCTAGAGGTGGGGTGTCCTACAATGAGCAGTTCTTC	CSARGGVSYNEQFF
few	.	TRBV4-1	TRBJ2-5	TGCGCCAGCAGCCAAGATCTGGGGGACCAAGAGACCCAGTACTTC	CASSQDLGDQETQYF
.	TRBD1	TRBV20-1	TRBJ1-2	TGCAGTGCCACCAAGACAGGGGAAGATGGCTACACCTTC	CSATKTGEDGYTF
.	.	TRBV10-3	TRBJ1-2	TGTGCCATCAGCCAGGAGATGAGGATAAGCTATGGCTACACCTTC	CAISQEMRISYGYTF
.	TRBD1	TRBV27	TRBJ1-2	TGTGCCAGCAGTTTAAGACAGGGGTCACACTATGGCTACACCTTC	CASSLRQGSHYGYTF
.	.	TRBV20-1	TRBJ2-1	TGCAGTGCTAGAGATCGAGGACGGGGCGGGTACAATGAGCAGTTCTTC	CSARDRGRGGYNEQFF
.	TRBD1	TRBV12-3/TRBV12-4	TRBJ2-7	TGTGCCAGCAGTTTCGGACAGGGGGCCGACGAGCAGTACTTC	CASSFGQGADEQYF
.	.	TRBV24-1	TRBJ2-3	TGTGCCACCAGTGATGGGAATACGCAGTATTTT	CATSDGNTQYF
.	.	TRBV15	TRBJ2-2	TGTGCCACCAGCAGAGATCAGGCTATCACCGGGGAGCTGTTTTTT	CATSRDQAITGELFF
many	.	TRBV29-1	TRBJ1-2	TGCAGCGTTGAAGAGACAGGAGAAGATGACTACACCTTC	CSVEETGEDDYTF
few	TRBD1	TRBV28	TRBJ2-7	TGTGCCAGCAGTTCATATTATGGACAGGGGATGCCCTACGAGCAGTACTTC	CASSSYYGQGMPYEQYF
few	TRBD1	TRBV6-2/TRBV6-3	TRBJ2-4	TGTGCCAGCAGTTACTCGACTTTGGCAGGGGGTGCGATAGCCAAAAACATTCAGTACTTC	CASSYSTLAGGAIAKNIQYF
.	.	TRBV18	TRBJ1-2	TGTGCCAGCTCACCTACACCAAAGGATGGCTACACCTTC	CASSPTPKDGYTF
few	.	TRBV6-5	TRBJ1-1	TGTGCCAGCAGTTACTTGGGGGCGGCTGAAGCTTTCTTT	CASSYLGAAEAFF
few	.	TRBV28	TRBJ2-7	TGTGCCAGCACCAAGGGGCGGGGAGCCTACGAGCAGTACTTC	CASTKGRGAYEQYF
.	TRBD2	TRBV10-3	TRBJ2-7	TGTGCCATCAGTGATAACGGACTAGGCTACGAGCAGTACTTC	CAISDNGLGYEQYF
.	TRBD2	TRBV4-1	TRBJ2-7	TGCGCCAGCAGCCTAGGTCCCGGGACTAGGCCATCCTCCTACGAGCAGTACTTC	CASSLGPGTRPSSYEQYF
few	.	TRBV15	TRBJ2-1	TGTGCCACCAGCAGAGATCAGGTACCTAGTGGGGAGCAGTTCTTC	CATSRDQVPSGEQFF
.	TRBD1	TRBV20-1	TRBJ2-5	TGCAGTGCTAGAAATCAGGGGGAAGAGACCCAGTACTTC	CSARNQGEETQYF
.	.	TRBV30	TRBJ1-1	TGTGCCTGGGACCCCGGGACATCTGAAGCTTTCTTT	CAWDPGTSEAFF
.	.	TRBV6-5	TRBJ2-7	TGTGCCAGCAGCCAGGGGTTCACCGCCGAGCAGTACTTC	CASSQGFTAEQYF
few	.	TRBV29-1	TRBJ1-4	TGCAGCGTTGAAGATCCCAGTTCCGGTAATGAAAAACTGTTTTTT	CSVEDPSSGNEKLFF
.	.	TRBV20-1	TRBJ2-3	TGCAGTGTCCCCCTATCTAGCCTGGGCACAGATACGCAGTATTTT	CSVPLSSLGTDTQYF
once	.	TRBV11-2	TRBJ1-2	TGTGCCAGCAGCACACGATATCAAGGGGGGGGCTACACCTTC	CASSTRYQGGGYTF
.	.	TRBV6-1	TRBJ2-7	TGTGCCAGCAGTGAAGTAGAGGGGCCGAGCTACTACGAGCAGTACTTC	CASSEVEGPSYYEQYF